The 17 T cell receptor beta chains below were found in one sample sequenced in a study of response to subunit inactivated influenza vaccine. TCRdb passed the RT-PCR reads through MiXCR, listing each CDR3 protein once. Among about 520,000 distinct CDR3 sequences, approximately 11% were seen once, and the ten largest hold about 12%. Sequencing used PBMCs from blood, obtained roughly 45 days after vaccination. These receptor sequences come from a man aged 50-59 years who received an inactivated influenza vaccine.

The rearrangement joins TRBV6-1 to TRBJ2-5; TRBD1 is a possible D gene (6 bases). Germline-derived CDR1 and CDR2 are MNHNS and SASEGT. The CDR3 is 18 residues long. Trimming left V 1 base short and J 0 bases short, with 18 bases between. The CDR3 region is CASSEGPPLTGYQETQYF. The CDR3 DNA reads TGTGCCAGCAGTGAAGGACCCCCCTTAACAGGGTACCAAGAGACCCAGTACTTC.

The rearrangement uses TRBV2 and TRBJ2-2; D might be TRBD2 (8 bases). Trimming took 2 bases from V and 6 from J, leaving 16 bases between them. The CDR3 spans 16 residues. Germline V gene data show CDR1 as SNHLY and CDR2 as FYNNEI. The CDR3 is CASSERQGGRSGELFF. DNA of the CDR3: TGTGCCAGCAGTGAAAGACAGGGCGGGAGGTCCGGGGAGCTGTTTTTT.

This clonotype has a handful of counts. The chain recombines TRBV7-9 with TRBJ2-3; D is possibly TRBD1 (5 bases). The germline V gene has CDR1 SEHNR and CDR2 FQNEAQ (reference sequence). Trimming removed 3 bases from V and 2 bases from J, with 15 bases in between. The CDR3 consists of 16 residues. CDR3 region: CASSFSRRGYTDTQYF. CDR3 bases: TGTGCCAGCAGCTTTAGTAGAAGGGGATACACAGATACGCAGTATTTT. Variable domain in full (rest from reference TRBV7-9 and TRBJ2-3): DTGVSQNPRHKITKRGQNVTFRCDPISEHNRLYWYRQTLGQGPEFLTYFQNEAQLEKSRLLSDRFSAERPKGSFSTLEIQRTEQGDSAMYLCASSFSRRGYTDTQYFGPGTRLTVL.

This clonotype was picked up many times. The chain links TRBV24-1 to TRBJ2-5; no firm D call. The CDR3 loop spans 15 amino acids. Looked up from germline, CDR1 is KGHDR and CDR2 is SFDVKD. Trimming cost V 1 base and J 5 bases, with 13 bases left between them. The CDR3 sequence is CATSDLVSGSETQYF. The DNA for the CDR3 is TGTGCCACCAGTGATTTAGTATCCGGGTCGGAGACCCAGTACTTC.

This clonotype was counted a few times. The rearrangement links TRBV7-8 to TRBJ2-5; D unclear. Germline V gives CDR1 SGHVS, CDR2 FQNEAQ. This CDR3 has 13 amino acids. V lost 4 bases and J 5 bases, leaving 11 bases between the germline ends. CDR3 nucleotides: TGTGCCAGCAGCTCCTTTGTGGGGGAGACCCAGTACTTC. Its protein product is CASSSFVGETQYF.

This clonotype was observed a handful of times. The chain joins TRBV6-2 or TRBV6-3 to TRBJ2-5; 12 nucleotides line up with TRBD2. The length of the CDR3 is 14 residues. Trimming took 5 bases from V and 5 from J; bases not matched to a gene: 3. CDR1 and CDR2 (germline): MNHEY, SVGEGT. The CDR3 sequence: CASSRLAGEETQYF. DNA for the CDR3: TGTGCCAGCAGTCGACTAGCGGGAGAGGAGACCCAGTACTTC.

The V gene is TRBV20-1, the J gene TRBJ1-5, with D unresolved. This CDR3 region has 14 residues. Trimming pared 5 bases from V and 6 bases from J, leaving 17 bases between. Germline CDR1 and CDR2: DFQATT and SNEGSKA (reference sequence). CDR3 nucleotides: TGCAGTGCTCCCACAGCGGGCGCGGGTCAGCCCCAGCATTTT. Translating gives CSAPTAGAGQPQHF.

This clonotype was observed a handful of times. This chain links TRBV7-6 with TRBJ2-1; the match to TRBD2 covers 10 bases. J gave up 4 bases and V 4 bases, and 4 bases lay outside the gene matches. CDR3 length: 15 amino acids. Germline assignment: CDR1 SGHVS and CDR2 FNYEAQ. CDR3 protein: CASSYTSGTYNEQFF. The CDR3 bases are TGTGCCAGCAGCTATACTAGCGGGACTTACAATGAGCAGTTCTTC.

This clonotype was observed a handful of times. The chain carries TRBV7-9 and TRBJ2-5, with 13 nucleotides matching TRBD2. With 3 bases clipped from V and 4 bases from J, the junction kept 8 bases outside the gene matches. The germline V gene has CDR1 SEHNR and CDR2 FQNEAQ (reference sequence). The CDR3 spans 17 residues. This chain's CDR3 is CASSFPGGLAGSETQYF. The DNA for the CDR3 is TGTGCCAGCAGCTTCCCTGGGGGACTAGCGGGATCAGAGACCCAGTACTTC. The entire variable domain, with the rest obtained from reference TRBV7-9 and TRBJ2-5, is as follows: DTGVSQNPRHKITKRGQNVTFRCDPISEHNRLYWYRQTLGQGPEFLTYFQNEAQLEKSRLLSDRFSAERPKGSFSTLEIQRTEQGDSAMYLCASSFPGGLAGSETQYFGPGTRLLVL.

This chain joins TRBV21-1 and TRBJ2-1; TRBD1 is the table's D call, not checked against the DNA. TRBV21-1 is given as a pseudogene. CDR3 length equals 16 residues. The CDR3 DNA sequence: TGTGCCAGCAGCACCGAGGGGGCTCTTTTCTACAATGAGCAGTTCTTC. This sequence encodes CASSTEGALFYNEQFF.

This chain connects TRBV7-9 to TRBJ1-1, with unresolved D. This CDR3 comprises 12 residues. V lost 1 base and J 6 bases, leaving 6 bases between the germline ends. In germline, CDR1 is SEHNR, CDR2 FQNEAQ (reference sequence). CDR3 DNA: TGTGCCAGCAGCTTAGACATACCTGAAGCTTTCTTT. This translates into CASSLDIPEAFF.

This clonotype was detected a few times. This chain joins TRBV9 and TRBJ2-3; no definite D call. This CDR3 is built from 13 residues. V dropped 2 bases and J dropped 6 bases, with 10 bases sitting between them. Germline CDR1 reads SGDLS; CDR2 reads YYNGEE. Here the CDR3 reads CASSVGDTDTQYF. The DNA for the CDR3 is TGTGCCAGCAGCGTTGGAGACACTGATACGCAGTATTTT.

This clonotype has a count of ten or more. The chain joins TRBV12-3 or TRBV12-4 to TRBJ1-1, with 8 bases lining up with TRBD1. The CDR3 has 14 amino acids. V lost 3 bases, J lost 5 bases, and 5 bases stayed unmatched. The CDR3 DNA reads as TGTGCCAGCAGTTTTGCCAGGGGGCAGACTGAAGCTTTCTTT. It translates to CASSFARGQTEAFF.

This clonotype was observed a few times. The chain carries TRBV20-1 and TRBJ2-3; the match to TRBD2 covers 9 bases. The CDR3 covers 17 residues. Germline CDR1 reads DFQATT; CDR2 reads SNEGSKA (reference sequence). V lost 2 bases to trimming and J lost 2 bases; unmatched junction nucleotides: 11. Written as DNA, the CDR3 is TGCAGTGCTAGAAATGCGCAGCTAGCGGGAAACACAGATACGCAGTATTTT. As protein: CSARNAQLAGNTDTQYF.

This clonotype was detected only once. Given a much more abundant clone one base away, this may be a read error. The chain joins TRBV4-3 to TRBJ2-3; D might be TRBD1 or TRBD2, each matching 6 bases. Trimming left V 2 bases short and J 1 base short, with 10 bases between. The germline V gene encodes CDR1 LGHNA and CDR2 YSLEER. The CDR3 spans 15 residues. CDR3: CASSQSGAGTDTQYF. As DNA, the CDR3 is TGCGCCAGCAGCCAATCGGGGGCAGGCACAGATACGCAGTATTTT.

The chain recombines TRBV18 with TRBJ2-1, with D perhaps assigned TRBD1 or TRBD2 (5 bases each). This CDR3 region has 15 residues. Trimming removed 5 bases at V and 0 bases at J, with 11 bases between. From germline, CDR1 is KGHSH and CDR2 LQKENI. The CDR3, as DNA: TGTGCCAGCTCAGGGGGTCGGGGCTCCTACAATGAGCAGTTCTTC. Translated: CASSGGRGSYNEQFF.

This clonotype was counted between two and nine times. V and J are TRBV4-3 and TRBJ2-3; D uncertain. The V end lost 0 bases, the J end lost 4 bases, and 14 bases lay between the germline ends. The CDR3 has 16 residues. Germline CDR1 and CDR2: LGHNA and YSLEER. In DNA form, the CDR3 reads TGCGCCAGCAGCCAAGAGTCCCGCCAGCTCGCAGATACGCAGTATTTT. This sequence encodes CASSQESRQLADTQYF.